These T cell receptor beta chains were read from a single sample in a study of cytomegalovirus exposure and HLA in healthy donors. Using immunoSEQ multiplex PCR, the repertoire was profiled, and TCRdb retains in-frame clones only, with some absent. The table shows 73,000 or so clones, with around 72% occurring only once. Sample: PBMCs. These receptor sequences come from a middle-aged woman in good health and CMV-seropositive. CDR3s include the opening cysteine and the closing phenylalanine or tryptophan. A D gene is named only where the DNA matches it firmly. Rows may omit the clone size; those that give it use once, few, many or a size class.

TGTGCCAGCAGGGGGACAGGGGACAGCTACACCTTC	CASRGTGDSYTF	.	TRBD1	TRBV28	TRBJ1-2
TGTGCCAGCAGCTTAACTAGCGGGAGATTGGCTGAGCAGTTCTTC	CASSLTSGRLAEQFF	once	TRBD2	TRBV7-2	TRBJ2-1
TGTGCCAGCAGCCAAGAAAAGCGGCGACCCTACGAGCAGTACTTC	CASSQEKRRPYEQYF	few	.	TRBV4-2	TRBJ2-7
TGTGCCAGCAATATAAACGGGGGTAATCAGCCCCAGCATTTT	CASNINGGNQPQHF	few	.	TRBV2	TRBJ1-5
TGCAGCGTGGGACAGGGTTGGTACGAGCAGTACTTC	CSVGQGWYEQYF	few	TRBD1	TRBV29-1	TRBJ2-7
TGTGCCAGCAGTTTAATGGGACACGGACGCAACTATGGCTACACCTTC	CASSLMGHGRNYGYTF	.	.	TRBV27	TRBJ1-2
TGTGCCAGCAAGACAGGGATGAGCTATGGCTACACCTTC	CASKTGMSYGYTF	.	TRBD1	TRBV7-2	TRBJ1-2
TGTGCCACCGGGATTACGGGAGTCCGGGAGCAGTTCTTC	CATGITGVREQFF	many	.	TRBV15	TRBJ2-1
TGCAGCGCCCTTCGGAGACAGGGGGCTAACTATGGCTACACCTTC	CSALRRQGANYGYTF	.	TRBD1	TRBV29-1	TRBJ1-2
TGTGCCAGCAGCCCCGTAAGGGGTACGCAGTATTTT	CASSPVRGTQYF	few	.	TRBV6-5	TRBJ2-3
TGTGCCACCCGAGGAGTGGCAGAGACCCAGTACTTC	CATRGVAETQYF	.	.	TRBV15	TRBJ2-5
TGCAGCGTTGGGAACCGGGACACCGCTAACTATGGCTACACCTTC	CSVGNRDTANYGYTF	.	.	TRBV29-1	TRBJ1-2
TGTGCCAGTAGTATCCCAGGGAACACTGAAGCTTTCTTT	CASSIPGNTEAFF	.	.	TRBV19	TRBJ1-1
TGTGCCAGCAGCCTGGGACAGGGGATTGGTCAGCCCCAGCATTTT	CASSLGQGIGQPQHF	.	TRBD1	TRBV5-8	TRBJ1-5
TGTGCCAGCAGCTTAGATCCTACAGGAGATCAGCCCCAGCATTTT	CASSLDPTGDQPQHF	few	.	TRBV11-2	TRBJ1-5
TGTGCCACCAGCAGGCGGGACAGCACAATCCCCCTCCACTTT	CATSRRDSTIPLHF	.	TRBD1	TRBV15	TRBJ1-6
TGTGCCACCAGCAGAGTTGTGACCCGGACAATGAACACTGAAGCTTTCTTT	CATSRVVTRTMNTEAFF	once	.	TRBV15	TRBJ1-1
TGTGCCAGCAGGGGAGGTTGGGGTCGCGACGGCTACACCTTC	CASRGGWGRDGYTF	.	.	TRBV6-1	TRBJ1-2
TGTGCCAGCACGACCACAGGGGGCGCCGGGGAGCTGTTTTTT	CASTTTGGAGELFF	.	TRBD1	TRBV27	TRBJ2-2
TGTGCCAGTAGTATATCAACCTACGCTGAAGCTTTCTTT	CASSISTYAEAFF	few	.	TRBV19	TRBJ1-1
TGCGCCAGCAGCCGTTGGGGGGGCACTGAAGCTTTCTTT	CASSRWGGTEAFF	.	.	TRBV4-1	TRBJ1-1
TGTGCCAGTAGTATGGGTACGGACTCATACTATGGCTACACCTTC	CASSMGTDSYYGYTF	once	.	TRBV19	TRBJ1-2
TGTGCCAGCAGTAAGGGACAGGGCAATCAGCCCCAGCATTTT	CASSKGQGNQPQHF	few	TRBD1	TRBV2	TRBJ1-5
TGTGCCAGCAGCCCTGGGGGGAACCAGCCCCAGCATTTT	CASSPGGNQPQHF	.	.	TRBV28	TRBJ1-5
TGCGCCAGCAGCCAAAACTGGTACAGTGAGAGCTATGGCTACACCTTC	CASSQNWYSESYGYTF	.	.	TRBV4-3	TRBJ1-2
TGCGCCAGCAGCCCAGGACAGGGGGAGGATGAAGCTTTCTTT	CASSPGQGEDEAFF	.	TRBD1	TRBV5-1	TRBJ1-1
TGTGCCAGCAGCCAACGGGGGGGCGAGCAGTACTTC	CASSQRGGEQYF	.	TRBD2	TRBV7-3	TRBJ2-7
TGCGCCAGCACCCAGGACAGGGACGCCTCCTATGGCTACACCTTC	CASTQDRDASYGYTF	.	TRBD1	TRBV10-2	TRBJ1-2
TGTGCCAGCAGTTCGTCTCCGGGACAGGGCTATGGCTACACCTTC	CASSSSPGQGYGYTF	.	TRBD1	TRBV28	TRBJ1-2
TGTGCCAGCAGCTTAGGACAGGGGGTGCAAGAGACCCAGTACTTC	CASSLGQGVQETQYF	.	TRBD1	TRBV11-2	TRBJ2-5
TGTGCCAGCACCTTGAGCGGGAACCTCAATGAGCAGTTCTTC	CASTLSGNLNEQFF	.	TRBD2	TRBV14	TRBJ2-1
TGTGCCAGCAGCTCCGAGGGGGGGGCGCAGTATTTT	CASSSEGGAQYF	once	.	TRBV11-2	TRBJ2-3
TGTGCCAGCAGTGAAGCGTCCTTCACCGGGGAGCTGTTTTTT	CASSEASFTGELFF	few	.	TRBV6-1	TRBJ2-2
TGCGCCAGCAGCCAGGACCGTAGCGACTACGAGCAGTACTTC	CASSQDRSDYEQYF	.	.	TRBV4-3	TRBJ2-7
TGCGCCAGCAGCCAAGGACAGGAAGAGACCCAGTACTTC	CASSQGQEETQYF	.	.	TRBV4-1	TRBJ2-5
TGCAGCGTTGGTAAAGGCGGGGGGGCCAATGAGCAGTTCTTC	CSVGKGGGANEQFF	.	TRBD2	TRBV29-1	TRBJ2-1
TGCGCCAGCGCACTGGGACTAGCGGGAAGTAATGAGCAGTTCTTC	CASALGLAGSNEQFF	.	TRBD2	TRBV4-3	TRBJ2-1
TGTGCCAGCAGCTCAACCGGGACTAAAACTTACGAGCAGTACTTC	CASSSTGTKTYEQYF	.	TRBD2	TRBV5-4	TRBJ2-7
TGTGCCAGCAGTTATGGGACAACCCGAGGTAATGAGCAGTTCTTC	CASSYGTTRGNEQFF	.	.	TRBV27	TRBJ2-1
TGTGCCAGCAGCGGACAGGACATATCCTACAATGAGCAGTTCTTC	CASSGQDISYNEQFF	.	TRBD1	TRBV13	TRBJ2-1
TGTGCCAGTAGACCGCTAGCTAGGGCGGGAGAGTCCTACAATGAGCAGTTCTTC	CASRPLARAGESYNEQFF	.	TRBD2	TRBV19	TRBJ2-1
TGTGCCAGCAGCTTAGAGGTGCGCAGGGGATCTGAAGCTTTCTTT	CASSLEVRRGSEAFF	.	.	TRBV7-9	TRBJ1-1
TGTGCCAGCAGTTACTCGTATCTTGGGGGCTACGGCTACACCTTC	CASSYSYLGGYGYTF	.	.	TRBV6-5	TRBJ1-2
TGTGCCAGCAGACTGGGGCGAGACGGCGAGCAGTACTTC	CASRLGRDGEQYF	.	.	TRBV28	TRBJ2-7
TGCGCCAGCGGCCTCATGGGGAGGGAAGGCGGCGTGCAGTACTTC	CASGLMGREGGVQYF	.	TRBD2	TRBV5-1	TRBJ2-7
TGTGCCAGCAGCTTTGGGACTGCCTCCGAAGCTTTCTTT	CASSFGTASEAFF	.	.	TRBV7-8	TRBJ1-1